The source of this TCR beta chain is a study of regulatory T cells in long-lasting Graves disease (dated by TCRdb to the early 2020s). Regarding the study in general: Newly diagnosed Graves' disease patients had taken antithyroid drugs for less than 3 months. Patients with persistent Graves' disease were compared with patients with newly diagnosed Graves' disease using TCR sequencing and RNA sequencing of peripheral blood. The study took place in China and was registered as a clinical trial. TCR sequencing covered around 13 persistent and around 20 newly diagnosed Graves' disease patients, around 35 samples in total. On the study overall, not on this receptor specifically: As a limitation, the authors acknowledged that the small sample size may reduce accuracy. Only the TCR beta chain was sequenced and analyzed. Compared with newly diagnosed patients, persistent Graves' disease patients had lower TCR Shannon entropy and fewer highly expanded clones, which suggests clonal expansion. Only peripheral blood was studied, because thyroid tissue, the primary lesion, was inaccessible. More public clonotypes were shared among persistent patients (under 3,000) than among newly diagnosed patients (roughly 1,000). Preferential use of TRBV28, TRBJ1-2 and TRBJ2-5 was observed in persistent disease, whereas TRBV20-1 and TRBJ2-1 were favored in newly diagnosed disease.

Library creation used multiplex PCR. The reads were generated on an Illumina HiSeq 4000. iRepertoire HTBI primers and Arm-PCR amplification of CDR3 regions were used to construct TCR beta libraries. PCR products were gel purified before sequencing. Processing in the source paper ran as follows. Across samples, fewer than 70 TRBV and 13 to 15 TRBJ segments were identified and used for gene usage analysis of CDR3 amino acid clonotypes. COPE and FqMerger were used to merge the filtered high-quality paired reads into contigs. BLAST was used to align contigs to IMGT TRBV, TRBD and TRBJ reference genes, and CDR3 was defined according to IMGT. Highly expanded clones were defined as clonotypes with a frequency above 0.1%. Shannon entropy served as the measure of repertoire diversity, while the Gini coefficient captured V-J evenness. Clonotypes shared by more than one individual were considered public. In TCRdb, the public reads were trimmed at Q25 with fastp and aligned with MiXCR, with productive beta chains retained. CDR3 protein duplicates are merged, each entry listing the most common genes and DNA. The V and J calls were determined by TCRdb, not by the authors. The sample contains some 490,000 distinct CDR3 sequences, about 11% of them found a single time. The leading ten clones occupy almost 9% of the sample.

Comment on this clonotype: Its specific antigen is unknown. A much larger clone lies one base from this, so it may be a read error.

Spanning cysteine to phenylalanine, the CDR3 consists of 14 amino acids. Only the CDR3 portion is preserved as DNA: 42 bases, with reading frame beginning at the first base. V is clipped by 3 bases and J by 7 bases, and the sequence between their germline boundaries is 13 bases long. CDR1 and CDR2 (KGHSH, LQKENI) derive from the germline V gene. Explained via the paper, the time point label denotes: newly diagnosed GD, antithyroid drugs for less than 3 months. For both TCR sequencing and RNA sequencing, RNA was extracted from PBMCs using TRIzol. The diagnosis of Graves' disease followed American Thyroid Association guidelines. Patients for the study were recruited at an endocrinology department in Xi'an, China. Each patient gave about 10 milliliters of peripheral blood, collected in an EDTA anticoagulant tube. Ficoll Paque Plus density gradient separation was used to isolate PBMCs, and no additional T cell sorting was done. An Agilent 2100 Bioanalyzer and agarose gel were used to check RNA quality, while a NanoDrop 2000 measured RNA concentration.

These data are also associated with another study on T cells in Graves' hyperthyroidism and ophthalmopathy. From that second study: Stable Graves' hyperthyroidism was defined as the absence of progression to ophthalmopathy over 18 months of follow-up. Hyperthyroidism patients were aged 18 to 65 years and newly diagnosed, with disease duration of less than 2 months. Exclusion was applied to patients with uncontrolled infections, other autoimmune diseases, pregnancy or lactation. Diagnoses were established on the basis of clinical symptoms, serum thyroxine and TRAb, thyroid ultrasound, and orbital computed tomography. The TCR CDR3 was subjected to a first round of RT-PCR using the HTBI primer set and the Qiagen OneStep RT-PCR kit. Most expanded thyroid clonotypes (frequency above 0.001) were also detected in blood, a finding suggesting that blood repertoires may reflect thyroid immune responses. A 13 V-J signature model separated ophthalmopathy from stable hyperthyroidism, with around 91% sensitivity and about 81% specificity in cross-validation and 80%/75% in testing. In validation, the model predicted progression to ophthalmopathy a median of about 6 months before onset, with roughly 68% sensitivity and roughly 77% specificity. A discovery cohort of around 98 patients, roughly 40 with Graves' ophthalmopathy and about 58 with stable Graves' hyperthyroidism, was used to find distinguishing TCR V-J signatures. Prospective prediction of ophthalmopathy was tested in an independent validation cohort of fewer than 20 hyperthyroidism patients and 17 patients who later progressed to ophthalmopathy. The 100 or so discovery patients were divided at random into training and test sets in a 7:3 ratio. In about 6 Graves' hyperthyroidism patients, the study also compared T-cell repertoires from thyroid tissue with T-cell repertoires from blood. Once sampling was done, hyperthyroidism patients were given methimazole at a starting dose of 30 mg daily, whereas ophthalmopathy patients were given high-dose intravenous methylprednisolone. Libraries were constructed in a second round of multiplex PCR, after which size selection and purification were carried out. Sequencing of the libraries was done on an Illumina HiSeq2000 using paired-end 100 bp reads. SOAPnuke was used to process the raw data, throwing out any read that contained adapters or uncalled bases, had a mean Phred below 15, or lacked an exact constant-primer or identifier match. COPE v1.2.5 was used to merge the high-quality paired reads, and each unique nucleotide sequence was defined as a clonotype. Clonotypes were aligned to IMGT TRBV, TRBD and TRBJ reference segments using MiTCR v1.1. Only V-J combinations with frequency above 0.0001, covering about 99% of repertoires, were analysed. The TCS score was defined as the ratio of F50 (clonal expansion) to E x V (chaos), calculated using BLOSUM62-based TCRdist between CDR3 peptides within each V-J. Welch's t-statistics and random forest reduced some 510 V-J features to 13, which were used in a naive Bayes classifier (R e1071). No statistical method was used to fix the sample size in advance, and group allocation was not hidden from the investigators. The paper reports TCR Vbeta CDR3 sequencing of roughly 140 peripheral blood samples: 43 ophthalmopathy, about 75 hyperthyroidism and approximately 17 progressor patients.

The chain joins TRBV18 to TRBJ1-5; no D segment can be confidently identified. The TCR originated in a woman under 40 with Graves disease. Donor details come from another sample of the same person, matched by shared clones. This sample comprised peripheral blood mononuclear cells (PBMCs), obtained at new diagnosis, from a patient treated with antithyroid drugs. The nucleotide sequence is TGTGCCAGCTCACCCCCTGATCGCGAACAGCCCCAGCATTTT. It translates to CASSPPDREQPQHF.